Here is one TCR beta chain with its context. What it recognizes is unknown. These data come from a study of blood T cells in healthy people across ages. Study as a whole: Through template switching, about one barcoded beta molecule was captured per two T cells, as measured in model experiments. General study findings and limits: A conclusive naive versus antigen-experienced comparison was prevented by the unsorted PBMCs. Estimated diversity that came from one million T cells was considered an underestimate. No one knew whether donors had CMV, which possibly confounded expanded clonotype changes.

Looked up from germline, CDR1 is DFQATT and CDR2 is SNEGSKA (reference sequence). The CDR3 spans 15 residues. V lost 2 bases to trimming and J lost 1 base; unmatched junction nucleotides: 1. A second PCR of 7 to 11 cycles used a sample-barcoded 5' primer and a J-beta primer mix. A single record per CDR3 protein comes from TCRdb applying MiXCR to the 5' RACE reads. The table lists approximately 850,000 distinct CDR3 sequences, around 43% of them singletons. What was sequenced was blood. The TCR originated in a man aged 60-69 years in good health. The chain uses TRBV20-1 and TRBJ2-3; TRBD2 agrees at 12 bases. CDR3 sequence: CSARRLAGGTDTQYF. CDR3 DNA: TGCAGTGCTAGACGACTAGCGGGGGGCACAGATACGCAGTATTTT.